This T cell receptor beta chain was profiled in a study of blood T cell repertoires in COVID-19. Turning to the study itself: Samples came from the United States, Italy and Spain, spanning acute and convalescent COVID-19. T cells, B-cell-depleted T cells, or PBMCs supplied cDNA or gDNA.

Clones were sequenced by immunoSEQ multiplex PCR, and TCRdb holds only the in-frame ones, with some missing. The profile covers just over 300,000 clones, with 89% appearing a single time and 1.5% to 2% taken by the ten largest. In germline, CDR1 is KGHSH, CDR2 LQKENI. This CDR3 region has 14 residues. The J segment lost 1 base and the V segment lost 6 bases, leaving 5 bases of the junction unmatched. Worth noting for this clone: This sample includes further DNA sequences coding for the same CDR3.

Enrolment of Seattle patients took place during active infection, and they were followed longitudinally. This TCR derives from a woman in her 30s with COVID-19, enrolled during active disease. The sample comprised peripheral blood. The chain recombines TRBV18 with TRBJ1-2, with 7 bases identical to TRBD1. The CDR3 loop is CASSPTGSNYGYTF. DNA of the CDR3: TGTGCCAGCTCCCCGACAGGGAGTAACTATGGCTACACCTTC.